A single sample is the source of the 10 T cell receptor beta chains below, sequenced in a study of blood T cell repertoires in COVID-19. Only in-frame clones appear in the TCRdb table, and some are missing; sequencing was by immunoSEQ multiplex PCR. The sample includes about 190,000 clones, roughly 80% of them seen just once. Sequencing was done on a sample of peripheral blood. All receptors come from a man aged 25 to 45 with active or convalescent COVID-19.

This chain connects TRBV19 to TRBJ1-2; D might be TRBD1 (6 bases). V lost 0 bases to trimming and J lost 4 bases, with 9 bases between them. In germline, CDR1 is LNHDA, CDR2 SQIVND (reference sequence). The CDR3 spans 14 residues. The CDR3 sequence is CASSIETGPYGYTF. The CDR3 nucleotides read TGTGCCAGTAGTATAGAGACAGGACCCTATGGCTACACCTTC.

The chain couples TRBV6-4 to TRBJ1-1; D is possibly TRBD1 (6 bases). Trimming removed 0 bases from V and 1 base from J, with 6 bases in between. Germline assignment: CDR1 MRHNA and CDR2 SNTAGT. The CDR3 is made up of 14 amino acids. CDR3 in DNA: TGTGCCAGCAGTGACTCGGACAGGAACACTGAAGCTTTCTTT. This gives the protein CASSDSDRNTEAFF.

The chain carries TRBV13 and TRBJ1-4, with 9 bases matching TRBD1. V lost 4 bases to trimming and J lost 4 bases; unmatched junction nucleotides: 4. Germline V gives CDR1 PRHDT, CDR2 FYEKMQ (reference sequence). This CDR3 has 15 residues. In DNA, the CDR3 is TGTGCCAGCAGCTGGGGGACAGGGAGTAATGAAAAACTGTTTTTT. Its protein is CASSWGTGSNEKLFF.

The chain couples TRBV4-3 to TRBJ1-1; a weak D match, TRBD1 (5 bases). Germline-derived CDR1 and CDR2 are LGHNA and YSLEER. The CDR3 is 15 amino acids. Deletions cut 0 bases from V and 0 bases from J, with 8 bases between. The CDR3 reads CASSQERGLNTEAFF. For the CDR3, the DNA is TGCGCCAGCAGCCAAGAGCGGGGACTGAACACTGAAGCTTTCTTT.

The chain employs TRBV6-4 and TRBJ2-5; 9 nucleotides agree with TRBD2. The CDR3 runs to 15 residues. Trimming removed 5 bases from V and 5 bases from J; junction bases left unmatched: 9. Germline V gene lookup returns CDR1 MRHNA and CDR2 SNTAGT. The CDR3 DNA follows: TGTGCCAGCAGTCCCTTAGCGGGAGCAAGCGAGACCCAGTACTTC. Translated: CASSPLAGASETQYF.

This clone was seen more than once but under ten times. The rearrangement uses TRBV9 and TRBJ1-2, with 9 bases fitting TRBD1. The CDR3 is 15 amino acids. Trimming took 0 bases from V and 4 from J; bases not matched to a gene: 4. The germline gives CDR1 SGDLS, CDR2 YYNGEE. CDR3 residues: CASSVEPTGGYGYTF. As DNA, the CDR3 is TGTGCCAGCAGCGTAGAGCCGACAGGGGGCTATGGCTACACCTTC.

The chain is built from TRBV7-9 and TRBJ1-3; a weak D match, TRBD1 (5 bases). This CDR3 comprises 13 residues. Germline V lookup: CDR1 SEHNR, CDR2 FQNEAQ (reference sequence). Trimming took off 6 bases at V and 7 bases at J, with 13 bases between the two ends. The CDR3: CASRGGRGNTIYF. In DNA form, the CDR3 reads TGTGCCAGCAGGGGGGGTCGAGGGAACACCATATATTTT.

This chain links TRBV28 with TRBJ2-7; 10 nucleotides agree with TRBD1. V lost 6 bases, J lost 2 bases, and 4 bases stayed unmatched. The CDR3 has 14 amino acids. Germline loops: CDR1 MDHEN, CDR2 SYDVKM. Here the CDR3 DNA reads TGTGCCAGCAGGGACAGGGGGGGACCCTACGAGCAGTACTTC. Its translation is CASRDRGGPYEQYF.

CDR3 amino acids: CASSYRGGYNSPLHF. CDR3 DNA sequence: TGTGCCAGCAGTTACCGCGGAGGGTACAATTCACCCCTCCACTTT. The genes are TRBV6-5 and TRBJ1-6; D is unresolved. Germline V gene sequence: CDR1 MNHEY, CDR2 SVGAGI. Between the trimmed V and J ends, which lost 2 bases and 7 bases, there was a span of 12 bases. The CDR3 has 15 residues.

The V call is TRBV10-3, the J call TRBJ1-5, with 10 positions matching TRBD1. Germline V lookup: CDR1 ENHRY, CDR2 SYGVKD. The CDR3 is 17 amino acids. V was pared by 10 bases and J by 5 bases, with 17 bases of the junction left unmatched. DNA for the CDR3: TGTGCCACAGGTTCCGGGACAGGGGATCCCAGGGATCAGCCCCAGCATTTT. Its translation: CATGSGTGDPRDQPQHF.